This T cell receptor beta chain came from a study of immune evolution from preneoplasia to lung adenocarcinoma. The wider study: HLA loss of heterozygosity: less than 9% AIS, more than 14% MIA, roughly 30% ADC, none AAH.

J was trimmed by 5 bases and V by 1 base; bases with no gene match: 3. Germline values: CDR1 SGHNT, CDR2 YENEEA. This CDR3 has 14 amino acids. Study-wide results and caveats: Later-stage lesions appeared to have more T cells, more diversity, less clonality. Top clone share appeared to fall from AAH through AIS, MIA, adenocarcinoma. Highest clonality occurred in KRAS-mutant, not EGFR-mutant or double wild-type, nodules.

Sequenced by immunoSEQ multiplex PCR; TCRdb stores in-frame clones only, minus some. The table includes several thousand clones, 82% detected once. Comments on this clone: Antigen unknown.

The clonotype originates from a person aged 65 to 85 with lung adenocarcinoma. The sequencing input was FFPE lung adenocarcinoma in situ tissue. This chain uses TRBV11-3 with TRBJ2-3, with TRBD2 matching over 7 bases. The CDR3 is CASSLVPGGDTQYF. CDR3 nucleotides: TGTGCCAGCAGCTTAGTGCCGGGAGGAGATACGCAGTATTTT.